One and the same sample provided the 32 T cell receptor beta chains below, sequenced in a study of human T cells and chemical hapten exposure. Using its own MiXCR run on the RACE reads, TCRdb lists one record per CDR3 protein. The sample contains 75,000 to 95,000 distinct CDR3 sequences, 12% of which appear only once. Noted time point: patch test 1, 2 weeks after DPC sensitization. Indicated treatment: therapeutic diphenylcyclopropenone sensitization with weekly scalp DPC. Specimen: whole blood, collected in connection with sensitization to the hapten diphenylcyclopropenone (DPC). The receptors here all came from a woman between 55 and 75 years old with alopecia areata. Some clones in this sample may be carry-over from other donors' samples.

This clonotype was counted at least ten times. V gene TRBV5-1 combines with J gene TRBJ1-1; D gene unclear. The CDR3 contains 14 residues. The V end lost 0 bases, the J end lost 4 bases, and 10 bases lay between the germline ends. Looked up from germline, CDR1 is SGHRS and CDR2 is YFSETQ. CDR3 region: CASSLEAGLTEAFF. CDR3 coding DNA: TGCGCCAGCAGCTTGGAAGCCGGTCTCACTGAAGCTTTCTTT.

This clonotype was observed many times. This chain uses TRBV7-2 with TRBJ2-3; 7 bases are a match to TRBD2. Trimming removed 3 bases from V and 1 base from J; junction bases left unmatched: 10. This CDR3 contains 17 residues. Germline V CDR1 and CDR2: SGHTA, FQGNSA. CDR3 DNA sequence: TGTGCCAGCAGCTTGGGGTCAAGCGGGGAAGGCACAGATACGCAGTATTTT. Protein: CASSLGSSGEGTDTQYF.

V is TRBV5-1 and J is TRBJ2-3, with D possibly TRBD2 on 5 matching bases. Deletions cut 0 bases from V and 2 bases from J, with 10 bases between. The CDR3 length is 15 residues. Germline CDR1 and CDR2: SGHRS and YFSETQ. The CDR3 nucleotides read TGCGCCAGCAGCTTGGAGCGGCCCCCCACAGATACGCAGTATTTT. Translated: CASSLERPPTDTQYF.

V and J are TRBV6-6 and TRBJ1-6, with 7 positions matching TRBD1. Losses at the gene ends were 7 bases for V and 5 bases for J; bases not matched to a gene: 5. This CDR3 comprises 14 residues. From germline, CDR1 is MNHNY and CDR2 SVGAGI (reference sequence). In nucleotides, the CDR3 is TGTGCCAGCAAAGTTACAGGGGATAATTCACCCCTCCACTTT. Its translation: CASKVTGDNSPLHF.

This clonotype occurred many times. DNA for the CDR3: TGTGCCAGCAGACCGGGACATCCGAACACTGAAGCTTTCTTT. Protein: CASRPGHPNTEAFF. This sequence joins TRBV12-3 or TRBV12-4 and TRBJ1-1; tentatively, D is TRBD1 (6 bases). The CDR3 runs to 14 residues. V was trimmed by 6 bases and J by 1 base, leaving 12 bases between them.

The rearrangement links TRBV6-5 to TRBJ2-5, with D perhaps matching TRBD2 (6 bases). This CDR3 is 15 amino acids long. The V gene's germline CDR1 is MNHEY and CDR2 SVGAGI. V dropped 2 bases and J dropped 1 base, with 11 bases sitting between them. The CDR3 reads CASSYQAGAQETQYF. The CDR3 DNA sequence: TGTGCCAGCAGTTACCAAGCGGGTGCCCAAGAGACCCAGTACTTC.

In its sample, this clonotype was seen a few times. The V gene is TRBV21-1, the J gene TRBJ1-2; the table's D call TRBD1 went unverified against the DNA. TRBV21-1 is assigned pseudogene status. The CDR3 loop spans 16 amino acids. The CDR3 spells CASSKAPRTGNYGYTF. The CDR3 nucleotides are TGTGCCAGCAGCAAAGCTCCCCGGACAGGCAACTATGGCTACACCTTC.

This clonotype came up many times. CDR3 in amino acids: CASSYSGPGAYEQYF. The CDR3 DNA reads TGTGCCAGCAGTTACTCAGGACCGGGCGCCTACGAGCAGTACTTC. The chain joins TRBV6-2 or TRBV6-3 to TRBJ2-7, with D hard to call. The CDR3 loop spans 15 amino acids. V lost 0 bases, J lost 2 bases, and 11 bases lay in between. Per the germline V gene, CDR1 is MNHEY and CDR2 is SVGEGT.

This clonotype was counted once. Given a much more abundant clone one base away, this may be a read error. This chain uses TRBV27 with TRBJ2-1; no reliable D call. Germline CDR1 is MNHEY and CDR2 is SMNVEV (reference sequence). CDR3 length: 15 residues. For the CDR3, the DNA is TGTGCCAGCAGTTTTCAAACATCGGGTCAAGGTGAGCAGTCCTTC. This translates into CASSFQTSGQGEQSF.

V and J are TRBV5-1 and TRBJ1-5; 8 bases are a match to TRBD1. Germline loops: CDR1 SGHRS, CDR2 YFSETQ. The CDR3 length is 13 residues. The junction had 5 bases not matched to a gene; V was cut back by 5 bases and J by 7 bases. DNA for the CDR3: TGCGCCAGCAGGGACAGGGAAGAACAGCCCCAGCATTTT. The encoded protein is CASRDREEQPQHF.

This clonotype was seen more than once but under ten times. The chain joins TRBV6-5 to TRBJ2-7; D may correspond to TRBD1 or TRBD2 (7 bases each). Per germline, CDR1 MNHEY and CDR2 SVGAGI. V lost 8 bases to trimming and J lost 5 bases, with 22 bases between them. This CDR3 has 15 amino acids. CDR3 in amino acids: CASRTAGQGGDEQYF. As DNA, the CDR3 is TGTGCCAGCCGAACAGCGGGGCAGGGGGGCGACGAGCAGTACTTC.

This clonotype occurred a few times. At one boundary the junction diverges from the germline segment, which might be a read error. The chain uses TRBV7-7 and TRBJ2-1; 11 bases are shared with TRBD2. From germline, CDR1 is SSHAT and CDR2 FNYEAQ (reference sequence). CDR3 length: 14 amino acids. DNA for the CDR3: TGTGCTAGCAGCCATAGCGGGGGGGCCCGAGAGCAGTTCTTC. Its translation is CASSHSGGAREQFF. Variable domain in full (rest from reference TRBV7-7 and TRBJ2-1): GAGVSQSPRYKVTKRGQDVTLRCDPISSHATLYWYQQALGQGPEFLTYFNYEAQPDKSGLPSDRFSAERPEGSISTLTIQRTEQRDSAMYRCASSHSGGAREQFFGPGTRLTVL.

This clonotype was picked up a small number of times. The J gene is TRBJ1-4, the V gene TRBV2, with D tentatively TRBD1 (5 bases). The CDR3 runs to 14 residues. Trimming cost V 5 bases and J 7 bases, with 14 bases left between them. The germline gives CDR1 SNHLY, CDR2 FYNNEI. In DNA form, the CDR3 reads TGTGCCAGCAGTCAATTGCAGGGAATTGAAAAACTGTTTTTT. It encodes CASSQLQGIEKLFF.

This sequence joins TRBV9 and TRBJ1-1; D is undetermined. CDR3 length: 13 amino acids. Germline V gene data show CDR1 as SGDLS and CDR2 as YYNGEE. Trimming removed 0 bases at V and 6 bases at J, with 9 bases between. The CDR3 sequence: CASSVVAVAEAFF. The CDR3 nucleotides are TGTGCCAGCAGCGTAGTGGCGGTCGCTGAAGCTTTCTTT.

As for this clonotype: A much larger clonotype is one base distant, so this may be a read error. The chain joins TRBV18 to TRBJ1-6, with D possibly being TRBD1 (6 bases). Germline V gene sequence: CDR1 KGHSH, CDR2 LQKENI. V lost 4 bases to trimming and J lost 8 bases, with 9 bases between them. This CDR3 has 13 amino acids. As DNA, the CDR3 is TGTGCCAGCTCACTCACAGGGTATTCACCCCTCCACTTT. This sequence encodes CASSLTGYSPLHF.

Comment on this clonotype: A much larger clone lies a single base off, so this may be a read error. The chain links TRBV2 to TRBJ2-7; D possibly matches TRBD1 or TRBD2 (5 bases each). In germline, CDR1 is SNHLY, CDR2 FYNNEI. Trimming took off 8 bases at V and 3 bases at J, with 23 bases between the two ends. This CDR3 has 16 residues. The CDR3 sequence is CASEGEGMGYFYEQYF. The CDR3, as DNA: TGTGCCAGCGAAGGCGAGGGGATGGGTTACTTCTACGAGCAGTACTTC. The variable domain in full, completed from reference TRBV2 and TRBJ2-7, reads EPEVTQTPSHQVTQMGQEVILRCVPISNHLYFYWYRQILGQKVEFLVSFYNNEISEKSEIFDDQFSVERPDGSNFTLKIRSTKLEDSAMYFCASEGEGMGYFYEQYFGPGTRLTVT.

This clonotype has a handful of counts. The chain carries TRBV5-1 and TRBJ1-2; perhaps TRBD1 as D (5 bases). Trimming stripped 0 bases from V and 4 bases from J, with 7 bases between. This CDR3 spans 13 amino acids. Looked up from germline, CDR1 is SGHRS and CDR2 is YFSETQ. As DNA, the CDR3 is TGCGCCAGCAGCTTGGCAGGGAGCTATGGCTACACCTTC. Amino acid sequence: CASSLAGSYGYTF. The whole variable domain, filled in from reference TRBV5-1 and TRBJ1-2, reads KAGVTQTPRYLIKTRGQQVTLSCSPISGHRSVSWYQQTPGQGLQFLFEYFSETQRNKGNFPGRFSGRQFSNSRSEMNVSTLELGDSALYLCASSLAGSYGYTFGSGTRLTVV.

This chain joins TRBV29-1 and TRBJ2-7, with TRBD1 matching 8 bases. The CDR3 contains 15 residues. Germline V gene data show CDR1 as SQVTM and CDR2 as ANQGSEA. The J segment lost 0 bases and the V segment lost 4 bases, leaving 8 bases of the junction unmatched. DNA of the CDR3: TGCAGCGTTGTCCCTAAGGACAGGGACTCCTACGAGCAGTACTTC. Translated, it gives CSVVPKDRDSYEQYF.

This clonotype was recorded at least ten times. The chain has TRBV12-3 or TRBV12-4 and TRBJ2-1, with a possible D match to TRBD2 (7 bases). Trimming stripped 1 base from V and 5 bases from J, with 12 bases between. The CDR3 is 15 residues long. This chain's CDR3 is CASSLGGGAHNEQFF. The CDR3 region has the DNA TGTGCCAGCAGTTTAGGAGGGGGGGCCCACAATGAGCAGTTCTTC.

This sequence joins TRBV20-1 and TRBJ1-5; D is unclear. Trimming took off 2 bases at V and 8 bases at J, with 19 bases between the two ends. The germline CDR1 and CDR2 sequences are DFQATT and SNEGSKA (reference sequence). This CDR3 comprises 15 residues. CDR3 sequence: CSARKGFRDLEPQHF. CDR3 bases: TGCAGTGCTAGAAAAGGTTTTAGGGATCTCGAGCCCCAGCATTTT.

This clonotype was counted ten times or more. This rearrangement joins TRBV11-2 to TRBJ1-2; TRBD1 agrees at 8 bases. Germline CDR1 reads SGHAT; CDR2 reads FQNNGV. V gave up 5 bases and J gave up 4 bases; unmatched junction bases: 9. The CDR3 has 15 amino acids. Here the CDR3 DNA reads TGTGCCAGCAGCATACCGGGACAGGTGGTCTATGGCTACACCTTC. It specifies CASSIPGQVVYGYTF.

The chain couples TRBV5-1 to TRBJ2-7, with TRBD1 identical over 9 bases. Germline-derived CDR1 and CDR2 are SGHRS and YFSETQ. This CDR3 has 15 residues. J gave up 5 bases and V 5 bases, and 11 bases lay outside the gene matches. The CDR3 DNA follows: TGCGCCAGCAGTACAACCGGGACAGGGTGGGACGAGCAGTACTTC. Translation: CASSTTGTGWDEQYF.

In this sample, this clonotype turned up a few times. The CDR3: CSARDLDFTGELFF. Here the CDR3 DNA reads TGCAGTGCTAGAGATTTAGACTTCACCGGGGAGCTGTTTTTT. The V gene is TRBV20-1, the J gene TRBJ2-2; no clear D gene. Trimming stripped 0 bases from V and 4 bases from J, with 9 bases between. CDR1 and CDR2 (germline): DFQATT, SNEGSKA (reference sequence). CDR3 length: 14 amino acids.

This clonotype was seen many times. The chain carries TRBV5-1 and TRBJ1-1; TRBD1 might be the D (5 bases). Deletions cut 0 bases from V and 0 bases from J, with 12 bases between. Germline lookup yields CDR1 SGHRS and CDR2 YFSETQ. The CDR3 has 16 residues. The chain's CDR3 is CASSLEGPYLNTEAFF. The CDR3 DNA sequence: TGCGCCAGCAGCTTGGAGGGACCCTACCTGAACACTGAAGCTTTCTTT.

The sample holds a few counts of this clonotype. The chain uses TRBV29-1 and TRBJ1-1; no definite D call. V was clipped by 0 bases and J by 0 bases, with 8 bases between them. In germline, CDR1 is SQVTM, CDR2 ANQGSEA. The CDR3 sequence is 14 residues long. CDR3 bases: TGCAGCGTTGAAGAAACCACAATGAACACTGAAGCTTTCTTT. Residues: CSVEETTMNTEAFF.

This clonotype appeared many times. The chain links TRBV5-1 to TRBJ1-2; D gene ambiguous. Germline V gene sequence: CDR1 SGHRS, CDR2 YFSETQ. The CDR3 is made up of 12 amino acids. The V gene lost 2 bases and the J gene lost 6 bases, with 8 bases spanning the gap. The chain's CDR3 is CASSFGRDGYTF. DNA of the CDR3: TGCGCCAGCAGCTTTGGGAGGGATGGCTACACCTTC.

This clonotype was counted only a few times. The genes are TRBV3-1 and TRBJ2-1, with D hard to call. Trimming removed 6 bases at V and 3 bases at J, with 21 bases between. This CDR3 is 17 amino acids long. Germline V gene lookup returns CDR1 LGHDT and CDR2 YNNKEL (reference sequence). CDR3 sequence: CASSPRRDKRYYNEQFF. For the CDR3, the DNA is TGTGCCAGCAGTCCAAGACGCGATAAGCGCTACTACAATGAGCAGTTCTTC.

This clonotype came up many times. The chain carries TRBV13 and TRBJ1-5, with a weak D call TRBD1 (5 bases). In germline, CDR1 is PRHDT, CDR2 FYEKMQ (reference sequence). The V end was cut by 5 bases, the J end by 4 bases, with 15 bases between. This CDR3 is built from 15 residues. CDR3 in DNA: TGTGCCAGCAGCGCGTCCGGGACGGGGAATCAGCCCCAGCATTTT. Its protein is CASSASGTGNQPQHF.

At least ten counts were recorded for this clonotype. The chain employs TRBV18 and TRBJ2-5; no firm D call. The germline V gene encodes CDR1 KGHSH and CDR2 LQKENI. The CDR3 has 15 amino acids. Trimming shortened V by 1 base and J by 2 bases, and 11 bases separated the two germline ends. This CDR3 reads CASSPQETPQETQYF. CDR3 nucleotide sequence: TGTGCCAGCTCACCACAGGAAACACCGCAAGAGACCCAGTACTTC.

DNA for the CDR3: TGTGCCAGCAGTTCACAGACAGGGCGGAGTGTAGTCCAGTACTTC. The encoded protein is CASSSQTGRSVVQYF. The V and J genes are TRBV12-3 or TRBV12-4 and TRBJ2-5; 7 nucleotides line up with TRBD1. This CDR3 spans 15 amino acids. Losses at the gene ends were 4 bases for V and 10 bases for J; bases not matched to a gene: 15.

This clonotype was counted many times. The chain combines TRBV10-3 with TRBJ1-5; no definite D call. Germline CDR1 reads ENHRY; CDR2 reads SYGVKD. The germline V and J ends were trimmed by 5 bases and 1 base, with 9 bases remaining between them. The CDR3 contains 14 residues. The CDR3 region is CAISPDGSNQPQHF. Written as DNA, the CDR3 is TGTGCCATCAGTCCCGACGGGAGCAATCAGCCCCAGCATTTT.

This clonotype was found a few times. This chain joins TRBV11-2 and TRBJ2-3, with 12 bases that match TRBD2. The CDR3 covers 16 residues. After removal of 2 bases from V and 6 bases from J, the junction contained 6 bases not matched to a gene. Germline V CDR1 and CDR2: SGHAT, FQNNGV. The CDR3 nucleotides are TGTGCCAGCAGCTTAAGAGGACTAGCGGGGACCGATACGCAGTATTTT. It yields the protein CASSLRGLAGTDTQYF.